The entry below describes one TCR beta chain. The antigen is unknown. This record belongs to a study of CD8 T cells in ankylosing spondylitis. In making TCR beta libraries, quantitative 5'-RACE with molecular barcodes was used. TCRdb reprocessed the 5' RACE reads with MiXCR, giving one entry per CDR3 protein. The repertoire holds some 700,000 distinct CDR3 sequences, with under 20% as singletons. The CDR3 loop spans 18 amino acids. The junction had 17 bases not matched to a gene; V was cut back by 3 bases and J by 8 bases. From germline, CDR1 is ENHRY and CDR2 SYGVKD. Study-level results: From matched ankylosing spondylitis synovial fluid, disease-linked clones were reportedly recovered at significantly enriched levels. There was a TCR beta motif, made of eight highly homologous variants, that appeared characteristic of ankylosing spondylitis blood. Relatively rare in peripheral blood, disease-linked clones were also CD8+. There were earlier reports of some motif variants in reactive arthritis synovial fluid and blood.

The specimen was blood, either unsorted or a sorted T cell fraction (not recorded which). The source is a male donor with ankylosing spondylitis. This sequence joins TRBV10-3 and TRBJ1-2; 11 bases are a match to TRBD1. The DNA for the CDR3 is TGTGCCATCAGTGATCGAGGACAGGGGGCTCGGTTTTCGGAAGGCTACACCTTC. It yields the protein CAISDRGQGARFSEGYTF.